The clone carrying this T cell receptor (beta chain) showed up just once. Antigen unknown. Trimming removed 2 bases from V and 9 bases from J, with 14 bases in between. The CDR3 has 15 residues. Germline V CDR1 and CDR2: SGHNT, YENEEA. Data came from immunoSEQ multiplex PCR; TCRdb stores just in-frame clones and leaves some out. The table includes some 130,000 clones, about nine tenths detected once. The sample belongs to a study of T cell responses to AZD1222 COVID-19 vaccine. Looking at the study overall: Second-dose groups at about 4 or about 12 weeks were pooled. Study-wide findings and caveats: Repertoires were obtained only post-peak T cell response.

The genes are TRBV11-3 and TRBJ1-6; no definite D call. The receptor was isolated from an adult in good health. Sequencing was performed on peripheral blood, taken on day 0 of AZD1222 vaccination. CDR3 DNA: TGTGCCAGCAGCTTACCCCGGGCAAGACTTTCACCCCTCCACTTT. Residues: CASSLPRARLSPLHF.